These 32 T cell receptor beta chains were sequenced from one sample in a study of control samples from healthy donors and cancer patients. Here immunoSEQ multiplex PCR was the method, and the copy in TCRdb shows in-frame clones only, minus some. Of over 100,000 clones in the sample, about 91% are singletons; the top ten hold less than 2.5%. The sequencing input was blood. The receptor source for this set is a woman between 18 and 29 years old in good health.

The CDR3 reads CASSSIAHRADTQYF. The CDR3 DNA reads TGTGCCAGCAGTAGCATAGCGCACAGGGCGGATACGCAGTATTTT. This chain uses TRBV6-2 or TRBV6-3 with TRBJ2-3, with D perhaps TRBD1 (6 bases). Germline CDR1 and CDR2: MNHEY and SVGEGT. This CDR3 spans 15 amino acids. Trimming cost V 5 bases and J 6 bases, with 18 bases left between them.

The chain has TRBV30 and TRBJ1-1, with D unclear. Trimming took 0 bases from V and 8 from J, leaving 7 bases between them. The germline gives CDR1 GTSNPN, CDR2 SVGIG (reference sequence). The CDR3 spans 11 residues. CDR3 nucleotide sequence: TGTGCCTGGAGTGTATTGGCAGAAGCTTTCTTT. Amino acid sequence: CAWSVLAEAFF.

The chain joins TRBV5-5 to TRBJ1-3; tentatively, D is TRBD1 (5 bases). V dropped 4 bases and J dropped 0 bases, with 14 bases sitting between them. The CDR3 has 16 residues. Germline assignment: CDR1 SGHKS and CDR2 YYEKEE (reference sequence). CDR3 amino acids: CASSRLGTSSGNTIYF. The CDR3 DNA reads TGTGCCAGCAGCCGCCTGGGGACGAGCTCTGGAAACACCATATATTTT.

This clone was detected only once. The gene calls are TRBV6-1 and TRBJ1-5, with D possibly being TRBD1 (6 bases). CDR1 is MNHNS, CDR2 SASEGT, per germline. V lost 3 bases to trimming and J lost 6 bases, with 12 bases between them. The CDR3 is 14 amino acids. CDR3 sequence: CASSESPGVQPQHF. The CDR3 DNA follows: TGTGCCAGCAGTGAGAGCCCAGGGGTTCAGCCCCAGCATTTT.

This clone has a single count. The V call is TRBV28, the J call TRBJ1-4, with TRBD1 matching 9 bases. The CDR3 spans 15 residues. Germline CDR1 is MDHEN and CDR2 is SYDVKM. The trim removed 6 bases at V and 6 bases at J, leaving 8 bases unmatched. CDR3 in amino acids: CASSLGDRAYEKLFF. DNA of the CDR3: TGTGCCAGCAGCCTCGGGGACAGGGCCTATGAAAAACTGTTTTTT.

The V call is TRBV3-1 (or the pseudogene TRBV3-2), the J call TRBJ1-6; TRBD1 agrees at 7 bases. The CDR3 contains 19 residues. Trimming at V came to 2 bases and at J to 0 bases, leaving 10 bases not matched to a gene. Germline V gives CDR1 LGHDT, CDR2 YNNKEL (reference sequence). Here the CDR3 reads CASSQLFGQASSYNSPLHF. CDR3 DNA: TGTGCCAGCAGCCAACTCTTCGGACAGGCGAGCTCCTATAATTCACCCCTCCACTTT.

The rearrangement uses TRBV9 and TRBJ1-5; the D is unclear. The CDR3 contains 13 residues. V was pared by 0 bases and J by 5 bases, with 6 bases between. Germline-derived CDR1 and CDR2 are SGDLS and YYNGEE. CDR3 in amino acids: CASSVDPYQPQHF. The CDR3 nucleotides read TGTGCCAGCAGCGTAGATCCCTATCAGCCCCAGCATTTT.

This chain connects TRBV19 to TRBJ1-4; no clear D gene. The CDR3 sequence is 15 residues long. Deletions cut 6 bases from V and 8 bases from J, with 19 bases between. Germline V CDR1 and CDR2: LNHDA, SQIVND (reference sequence). The CDR3 DNA sequence: TGTGCCAGTAGCATCGGGCCCTCCCTAGGGGAAAAACTGTTTTTT. Translation: CASSIGPSLGEKLFF.

This chain connects TRBV5-6 to TRBJ2-7, with D maybe TRBD1 (6 bases). The germline V gene has CDR1 SGHDT and CDR2 YYEEEE. This CDR3 contains 15 residues. The V gene lost 4 bases and the J gene lost 3 bases, with 17 bases spanning the gap. The CDR3, as DNA: TGTGCCAGCAGCATGCACGGGACATACAACTACGAGCAGTACTTC. Its protein product is CASSMHGTYNYEQYF.

The CDR3 is CASLEGNYGYTF. The DNA of the CDR3 is TGTGCCAGCTTAGAGGGGAACTATGGCTACACCTTC. The chain couples TRBV28 to TRBJ1-2; D perhaps matches TRBD1 (5 bases). There are 12 residues in the CDR3. The V end lost 8 bases, the J end lost 2 bases, and 9 bases lay between the germline ends. From germline, CDR1 is MDHEN and CDR2 SYDVKM.

The V call is TRBV27, the J call TRBJ2-2, with D maybe TRBD1 (5 bases). The CDR3 runs to 17 residues. The ends were cut back, 6 bases at V and 3 bases at J, with 20 bases in the middle. The germline V gene has CDR1 MNHEY and CDR2 SMNVEV (reference sequence). The CDR3 spells CASSPLYAGQYTGELFF. DNA for the CDR3: TGTGCCAGCAGCCCCCTTTATGCCGGACAATACACCGGGGAGCTGTTTTTT.

V gene TRBV11-3 combines with J gene TRBJ1-1, with a weak D call TRBD1 (6 bases). V lost 5 bases, J lost 5 bases, and 24 bases lay in between. The germline V gene encodes CDR1 SGHNT and CDR2 YENEEA. The CDR3 runs 17 residues. The CDR3 sequence: CASSPRDLGWDKTEAFF. The CDR3 DNA is TGTGCCAGCAGCCCCCGGGACCTAGGATGGGACAAGACTGAAGCTTTCTTT. The full variable domain, in which reference TRBV11-3 and TRBJ1-1 provide the parts outside the CDR3, is EAGVVQSPRYKIIEKKQPVAFWCNPISGHNTLYWYLQNLGQGPELLIRYENEEAVDDSQLPKDRFSAERLKGVDSTLKIQPAELGDSAVYLCASSPRDLGWDKTEAFFGQGTRLTVV.

The J gene is TRBJ1-2, the V gene TRBV5-6; TRBD1 matches 10 bases. From germline, CDR1 is SGHDT and CDR2 YYEEEE. J gave up 4 bases and V 0 bases, and 3 bases lay outside the gene matches. The CDR3 runs 15 residues. Here the CDR3 reads CASSLGTGGIYGYTF. The CDR3, as DNA: TGTGCCAGCAGCTTGGGGACAGGGGGGATCTATGGCTACACCTTC.

This chain links TRBV3-1 (or the pseudogene TRBV3-2) with TRBJ2-3; no firm D call. CDR3 size: 11 residues. Germline CDR1 and CDR2: LGHDT and YNNKEL (reference sequence). V was trimmed by 0 bases and J by 6 bases, leaving 1 base between them. CDR3 nucleotide sequence: TGTGCCAGCAGCCAAGAGGATACGCAGTATTTT. Residues: CASSQEDTQYF.

This chain uses TRBV6-2 or TRBV6-3 with TRBJ1-5; maybe TRBD1 (6 bases). Germline CDR1 reads MNHEY; CDR2 reads SVGEGT. Deletions cut 4 bases from V and 5 bases from J, with 9 bases between. The CDR3 sequence is 13 residues long. CDR3 coding DNA: TGTGCCAGCAGTTTGGACAGATATCAGCCCCAGCATTTT. Translated: CASSLDRYQPQHF.

The chain couples TRBV2 to TRBJ1-1; 11 nucleotides align to TRBD1. CDR3 length equals 12 residues. V lost 6 bases to trimming and J lost 11 bases; unmatched junction nucleotides: 5. From germline, CDR1 is SNHLY and CDR2 FYNNEI. In nucleotides, the CDR3 is TGTGCCAGCAGCGAGGACAGGGGGCGGGCTTTCTTT. Amino acid sequence: CASSEDRGRAFF.

This chain joins TRBV4-1 and TRBJ2-5; the D gene is possibly TRBD1 (5 bases). Germline loops: CDR1 MGHRA, CDR2 YSYEKL. Deletions cut 5 bases from V and 1 base from J, with 11 bases between. This CDR3 contains 14 residues. The CDR3 sequence: CASSSGALQETQYF. DNA of the CDR3: TGCGCCAGCAGCTCTGGGGCACTCCAAGAGACCCAGTACTTC.

This sequence joins TRBV19 and TRBJ2-1; a weak D match, TRBD2 (6 bases). This CDR3 is 13 amino acids long. Looked up from germline, CDR1 is LNHDA and CDR2 is SQIVND (reference sequence). Trimming cost V 7 bases and J 6 bases, with 13 bases left between them. The CDR3 region has the DNA TGTGCCAGTATCAACCTCGGGGGCAATGAGCAGTTCTTC. Translation gives CASINLGGNEQFF.

CDR3 nucleotides: TGTGCCAGCAGTTCCCCCGATCGGGGACAGACATTTTATAGCAATCAGCCCCAGCATTTT. It translates to CASSSPDRGQTFYSNQPQHF. V gene TRBV28 combines with J gene TRBJ1-5; 7 nucleotides match TRBD1. The CDR3 runs to 20 residues. V shed 4 bases and J 0 bases; nucleotides not matched to a gene: 18. CDR1 and CDR2 (germline): MDHEN, SYDVKM. The full variable domain, with the rest looked up from reference TRBV28 and TRBJ1-5, is DVKVTQSSRYLVKRTGEKVFLECVQDMDHENMFWYRQDPGLGLRLIYFSYDVKMKEKGDIPEGYSVSREKKERFSLILESASTNQTSMYLCASSSPDRGQTFYSNQPQHFGDGTRLSIL.

This chain uses TRBV18 with TRBJ1-6; no clear D gene. Germline V gene data show CDR1 as KGHSH and CDR2 as LQKENI. Trimming cost V 4 bases and J 8 bases, with 12 bases left between them. The CDR3 is 14 amino acids. CDR3: CASSQGMEDSPLHF. In DNA, the CDR3 is TGTGCCAGCTCACAAGGGATGGAAGATTCACCCCTCCACTTT.

The CDR3 reads CASRRIGTGVTGELFF. CDR3 sequence (DNA): TGCGCCAGCCGAAGGATCGGGACAGGGGTAACCGGGGAGCTGTTTTTT. The V and J genes are TRBV5-1 and TRBJ2-2, with 10 bases fitting TRBD1. Germline loops: CDR1 SGHRS, CDR2 YFSETQ. CDR3 length: 16 amino acids. V lost 7 bases to trimming and J lost 5 bases; unmatched junction nucleotides: 11.

A word on this clone: A read error may produce the germline difference seen at one junction end. The chain is built from TRBV6-6 and TRBJ1-1; D uncertain. CDR1 MNHNY and CDR2 SVGAGI come from the germline V gene (reference sequence). The CDR3 has 15 residues. The CDR3 spells CASSYSDLNPTESFF. The CDR3 coding sequence is TGTGCCAGCAGTTACTCGGACCTCAACCCCACTGAATCTTTCTTT.

This chain connects TRBV30 to TRBJ2-3, with 7 bases that match TRBD2. The ends lost 4 bases at V and 5 bases at J; junction bases unmatched: 12. CDR1 is GTSNPN, CDR2 SVGIG, per germline (reference sequence). The CDR3 is 15 residues long. The DNA of the CDR3 is TGTGCCTGGACCAAGAATGGGCGGGAGAGAGATACGCAGTATTTT. Its translation: CAWTKNGRERDTQYF. Full variable domain (rest looked up from reference TRBV30 and TRBJ2-3): SQTIHQWPATLVQPVGSPLSLECTVEGTSNPNLYWYRQAAGRGLQLLFYSVGIGQISSEVPQNLSASRPQDRQFILSSKKLLLSDSGFYLCAWTKNGRERDTQYFGPGTRLTVL.

The chain employs TRBV6-5 and TRBJ2-7; 8 bases map to TRBD2. The CDR3 length is 13 residues. V shed 10 bases and J 5 bases; nucleotides not matched to a gene: 10. Looked up from germline, CDR1 is MNHEY and CDR2 is SVGAGI. CDR3 coding DNA: TGTGCCACCGCTAGACTAGCGAACGACGAGCAGTACTTC. It specifies CATARLANDEQYF.

The CDR3 sequence is CSVRDSLYEQYF. CDR3 DNA: TGCAGCGTTCGGGACAGTTTGTACGAGCAGTACTTC. The chain joins TRBV29-1 to TRBJ2-7; 7 nucleotides match TRBD1. Per the germline V gene, CDR1 is SQVTM and CDR2 is ANQGSEA. The CDR3 extends over 12 amino acids. V was pared by 5 bases and J by 4 bases, with 5 bases of the junction left unmatched.

Concerning this clone: One end of the junction is discordant with germline, which a read error may explain. The rearrangement links TRBV4-3 to TRBJ2-1; D perhaps matches TRBD2 (6 bases). This CDR3 has 14 residues. The germline gives CDR1 LGHNA, CDR2 YSLEER. DNA for the CDR3: TGCGCCAGCAGTCGCCGGGACTCCGACAATGAGCAGTTCTTC. It encodes CASSRRDSDNEQFF.

The chain is built from TRBV19 and TRBJ2-7, with 14 bases matching TRBD2. The germline V gene has CDR1 LNHDA and CDR2 SQIVND (reference sequence). The length of the CDR3 is 16 residues. V lost 7 bases to trimming and J lost 5 bases; unmatched junction nucleotides: 10. CDR3 residues: CASTRLAGGPVHEQYF. The DNA of the CDR3 is TGTGCCAGTACAAGACTAGCGGGAGGGCCAGTGCACGAGCAGTACTTC.

The gene calls are TRBV2 and TRBJ2-7; 7 bases fit TRBD2. Trimming removed 3 bases from V and 1 base from J; junction bases left unmatched: 9. The length of the CDR3 is 16 residues. CDR1 SNHLY and CDR2 FYNNEI come from the germline V gene. CDR3 DNA: TGTGCCAGCAGTGACTTCGGGGGGAGTGGTTCCTACGAGCAGTACTTC. This sequence encodes CASSDFGGSGSYEQYF.

The chain has TRBV11-2 and TRBJ1-3; a possible D gene is TRBD1 (6 bases). The V end was cut by 3 bases, the J end by 0 bases, with 6 bases between. The germline V gene encodes CDR1 SGHAT and CDR2 FQNNGV. CDR3 size: 14 residues. The CDR3 region has the DNA TGTGCCAGCAGCTTGGACAGCTCTGGAAACACCATATATTTT. This sequence encodes CASSLDSSGNTIYF.

The gene calls are TRBV19 and TRBJ2-7; D might be TRBD2 (6 bases). Germline V gene data show CDR1 as LNHDA and CDR2 as SQIVND (reference sequence). V was pared by 1 base and J by 3 bases, with 13 bases between. There are 15 residues in the CDR3. DNA of the CDR3: TGTGCCAGTAGTATAGGCGGCGGAGCGGGCTACGAGCAGTACTTC. The encoded protein is CASSIGGGAGYEQYF.

The chain combines TRBV10-3 with TRBJ1-5; 8 nucleotides line up with TRBD1. This CDR3 comprises 14 residues. With 5 bases clipped from V and 7 bases from J, the junction kept 7 bases outside the gene matches. CDR1 ENHRY and CDR2 SYGVKD come from the germline V gene. CDR3 in amino acids: CAISTDRGVQPQHF. The CDR3, as DNA: TGTGCCATCAGTACCGACAGGGGAGTGCAGCCCCAGCATTTT.

The rearrangement uses TRBV6-5 and TRBJ2-1; D perhaps matches TRBD1 (6 bases). The CDR3 length is 14 residues. In germline, CDR1 is MNHEY, CDR2 SVGAGI. V lost 11 bases and J 4 bases, leaving 18 bases between the germline ends. The DNA for the CDR3 is TGTGCCGGGGATGACCCGGGACAATACAATGAGCAGTTCTTC. Its translation: CAGDDPGQYNEQFF.